This entry concerns a single TCR beta chain. Antigen: not known. Sequencing was done on patients that had shown CD8+CD57+ cell expansion by flow cytometry. None of the patients had been given any therapy when their blood was sampled. The germline V and J ends were trimmed by 5 bases and 1 base, with 5 bases remaining between them. The V gene's germline CDR1 is ENHRY and CDR2 SYGVKD. There are 12 residues in the CDR3. These data belong to a study of CD8+CD57+ T cells in acquired aplastic anemia. Findings and limits, study-wide: Patients and controls turned out to have 25 to 30 CD8+ CDR3 sequences in common.

Genomic DNA acted as the template from which TCR beta VDJ combination and CDR3 sequence profiling were carried out. TCRdb reprocessed the reads with MiXCR, giving one entry per CDR3 protein. This sample has over 150,000 distinct CDR3 sequences, with roughly 60% found just once. This receptor was identified in a human donor with aplastic anemia. The chain uses TRBV10-3 and TRBJ1-1; unclear D gene. The sample comprised sorted CD4+, CD8+, or CD8+CD57+ T cells (not recorded which) from PBMCs. The CDR3 sequence is CAISPSNTEAFF. CDR3 coding DNA: TGTGCCATCAGTCCATCGAACACTGAAGCTTTCTTT.